This TCR beta chain is drawn from a study of regulatory T cells in long-lasting Graves disease. About the study: Newly diagnosed Graves' patients took antithyroid drugs under 3 months. Study-level points and caveats: The TCR repertoire of persistent Graves' patients was less diverse than that of newly diagnosed ones.

Germline V lookup: CDR1 GTSNPN, CDR2 SVGIG (reference sequence). This CDR3 contains 18 residues. V was pared by 3 bases and J by 1 base, with 24 bases between. Remarks on this clonotype: Its antigen is as yet unknown.

Time point indicated: newly diagnosed GD, antithyroid drugs for less than 3 months. Extracted RNA from PBMCs served as the source of the TCR library. To make TCR beta libraries, researchers used iRepertoire HTBI primers and Arm-PCR of CDR3 regions. TCRdb independently ran MiXCR on the multiplex PCR reads; one entry per CDR3 protein. This table has more than 450,000 distinct CDR3 sequences, about 12% appearing once. These records were also assigned to another study, of T cells in Graves' hyperthyroidism and ophthalmopathy. That work contributes: Graves' hyperthyroidism showing no ophthalmopathy progression within 18 months was considered stable.

This TCR was sampled from a woman aged 30 to 39 with Graves disease. Here the sequenced sample was peripheral blood mononuclear cells (PBMCs), taken at new diagnosis, from a patient treated with antithyroid drugs. This sequence joins TRBV30 and TRBJ1-1; D is perhaps TRBD1 (5 bases). CDR3 in DNA: TGTGCCTGGAGGATTTTGAGGGGTTTACTTCCAGGGAACACTGAAGCTTTCTTT. Translating gives CAWRILRGLLPGNTEAFF.